This T cell receptor beta chain was found in a study of blood T cells in healthy people across ages. Study overall: When template switching was applied, about one barcoded beta molecule was captured per two T cells.

This clonotype showed up just once. Antigen unknown. It may be a read error: a sequence one base away is much more abundant. Germline V lookup: CDR1 SGHRS, CDR2 YFSETQ. This CDR3 spans 12 amino acids. A second PCR, run for about 6 to 11 cycles, used a sample-barcoded 5' primer plus a J-beta primer mix. A 12-random-nucleotide template-switch adaptor tagged each cDNA molecule. Each CDR3 protein gets one entry after TCRdb re-called the 5' RACE reads with MiXCR. This sample has 1.5 million to 2 million distinct CDR3 sequences; about 30% occur once, and the top ten carry 7.7%. Points from the study as a whole: Long-lived donors carried more naive CD4+ cells and greater diversity than aged donors.

The sequencing input was blood. The clonotype comes from a woman aged 25 to 39 in good health. The rearrangement links TRBV5-1 to TRBJ2-3; D is perhaps TRBD1 or TRBD2 (5 bases each). CDR3 loop: CANSLDGTTQYF. CDR3 bases: TGCGCCAACAGCCTTGACGGGACTACGCAGTATTTT.